This T cell receptor (beta chain) derives from a study of long-term antiretroviral therapy in people with HIV. Study conclusions and caveats: In HIV, the repertoires covered a tighter span of CDR3 lengths than in controls.

Runs used v3.0 of the immunoSEQ assay and were done at survey level. The repertoire was sequenced with immunoSEQ multiplex PCR; TCRdb's copy has only in-frame clones and lacks some. The sample consists of under 8,500 clones, 80% to 90% of them appearing once. As for this clone: Its antigen is as yet unknown.

The CDR3 has 12 amino acids. Deletions cut 6 bases from V and 7 bases from J, with 13 bases between. The germline gives CDR1 SQVTM, CDR2 ANQGSEA. Sequencing was performed on unsorted PBMCs, taken 3.7 years after starting antiretroviral therapy. The origin of this receptor is a woman aged 45-60 years with HIV. The chain recombines TRBV29-1 with TRBJ1-5; D is unclear. In DNA, the CDR3 is TGCAGCGTGCTAGGAGGTGGCCAGCCCCAGCATTTT. This encodes CSVLGGGQPQHF.